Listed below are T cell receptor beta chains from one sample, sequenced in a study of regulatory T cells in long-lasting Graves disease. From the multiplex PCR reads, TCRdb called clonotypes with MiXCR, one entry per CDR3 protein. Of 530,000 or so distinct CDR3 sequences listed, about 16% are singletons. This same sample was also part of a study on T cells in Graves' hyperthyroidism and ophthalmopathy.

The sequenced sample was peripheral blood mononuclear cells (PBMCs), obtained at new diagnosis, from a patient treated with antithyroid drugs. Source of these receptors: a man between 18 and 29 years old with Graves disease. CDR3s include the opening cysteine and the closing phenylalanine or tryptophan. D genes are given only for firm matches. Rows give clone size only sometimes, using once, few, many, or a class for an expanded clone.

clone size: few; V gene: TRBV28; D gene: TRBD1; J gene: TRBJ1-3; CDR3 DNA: TGTGCCAGCAGCTGGAGAGGACAGGAAGCTGGAAACACCATATATTTT; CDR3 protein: CASSWRGQEAGNTIYF
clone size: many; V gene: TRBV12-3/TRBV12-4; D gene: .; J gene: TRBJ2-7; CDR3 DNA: TGTGCCAGCAGTTTAGACTTCGTCTACGAGCAGTACTTC; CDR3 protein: CASSLDFVYEQYF
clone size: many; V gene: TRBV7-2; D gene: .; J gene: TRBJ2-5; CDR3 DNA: TGTGCCAGCGGTTTGGATCGGTGGATCGAGACCCAGTACTTC; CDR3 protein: CASGLDRWIETQYF
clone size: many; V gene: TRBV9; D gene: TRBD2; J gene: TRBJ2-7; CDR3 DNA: TGTGCCAGCAGCCCACGGACTAGCGGGACTGGAGAGCAGTACTTC; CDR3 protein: CASSPRTSGTGEQYF
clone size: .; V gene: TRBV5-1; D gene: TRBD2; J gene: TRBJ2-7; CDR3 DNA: TGCGCCAGCAGCTCCGGACTAGCGGGAGGCCAAAGCGCATACGAGCAGTACTTC; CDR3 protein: CASSSGLAGGQSAYEQYF
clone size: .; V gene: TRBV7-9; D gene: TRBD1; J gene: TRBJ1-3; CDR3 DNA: TGTGCCAGCAGCCAAGGGACAGGGAAAGGAAACACCATATATTTT; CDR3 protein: CASSQGTGKGNTIYF
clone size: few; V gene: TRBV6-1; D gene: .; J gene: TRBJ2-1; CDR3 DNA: TGTGCCAGCACCCGAAGTGTGGGTGAGCAGTTCTTC; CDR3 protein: CASTRSVGEQFF
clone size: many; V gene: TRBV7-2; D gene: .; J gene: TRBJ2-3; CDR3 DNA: TGTGCCAGCAGCTTAGAGACGCAGAGGAGGACAGATACGCAGTATTTT; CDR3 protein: CASSLETQRRTDTQYF
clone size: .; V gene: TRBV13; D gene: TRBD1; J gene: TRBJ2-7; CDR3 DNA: TGTGCCAGCAGCGCAACCGGGACAGCGACCTACGAGCAGTACTTC; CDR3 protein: CASSATGTATYEQYF
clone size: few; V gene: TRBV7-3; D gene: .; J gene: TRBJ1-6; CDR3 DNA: TGTGCCAGCAGCCTCAGGGGTTTGGATTCACCCCTCCACTTT; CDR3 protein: CASSLRGLDSPLHF
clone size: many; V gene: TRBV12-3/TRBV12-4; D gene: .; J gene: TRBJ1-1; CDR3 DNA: TGTGCCAGCAGTCCAACGGACCTTACTGAAGCTTTCTTT; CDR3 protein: CASSPTDLTEAFF
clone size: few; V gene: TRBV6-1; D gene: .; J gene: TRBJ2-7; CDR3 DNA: TGTGCCGGACGACGAGCAGGGTCCTACGAGCAGTACTTC; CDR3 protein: CAGRRAGSYEQYF
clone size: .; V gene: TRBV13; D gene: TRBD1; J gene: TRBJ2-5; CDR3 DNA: TGTGCCAGCAGCTTAGTACAGGGGGCTAGACAGACCCAGTACTTC; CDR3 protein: CASSLVQGARQTQYF
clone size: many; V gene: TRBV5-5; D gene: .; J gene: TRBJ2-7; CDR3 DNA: TGTGCCAGCAGCCGACCACTGGCGGTCTCTTGGAACGAGCAGTACTTC; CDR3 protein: CASSRPLAVSWNEQYF
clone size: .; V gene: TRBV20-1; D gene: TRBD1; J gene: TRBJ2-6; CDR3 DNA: TGCAGTGCTAGTCACAGGGGGCCCTCTGGGGCCAACGTCCTGACTTTC; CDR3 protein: CSASHRGPSGANVLTF
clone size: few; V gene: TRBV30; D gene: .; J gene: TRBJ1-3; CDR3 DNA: TGTGCCTGGAGTGTACGGGGGGCGGAAAACACCATATATTTT; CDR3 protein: CAWSVRGAENTIYF
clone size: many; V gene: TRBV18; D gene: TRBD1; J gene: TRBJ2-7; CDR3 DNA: TGTGCCAGCTCAGCGAACAGGGGCTACGAGCAGTACTTC; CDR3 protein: CASSANRGYEQYF
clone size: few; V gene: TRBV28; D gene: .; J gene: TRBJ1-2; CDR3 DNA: TGTGCCAGCAGTTCCCCCGGTTGGGATGGCTACACCTTC; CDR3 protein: CASSSPGWDGYTF
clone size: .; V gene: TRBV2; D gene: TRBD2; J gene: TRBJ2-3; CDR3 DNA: TGTGCCAGCAGGGGACTAGCGGGAGGGGGAGATACGCAGTATTTT; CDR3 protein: CASRGLAGGGDTQYF
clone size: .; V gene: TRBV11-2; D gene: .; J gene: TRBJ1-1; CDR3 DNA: TGTGCCAGCAGCTCCGGGGGACTAGGTGAAGCTTTCTTT; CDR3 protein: CASSSGGLGEAFF
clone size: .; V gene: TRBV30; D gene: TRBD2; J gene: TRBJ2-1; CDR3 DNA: TGTGCCTGGACTAGCGGCTTGCTCATAGAGCAGTTCTTC; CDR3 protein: CAWTSGLLIEQFF
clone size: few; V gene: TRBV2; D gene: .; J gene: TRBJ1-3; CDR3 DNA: TGTGCCAGCAGGATAGACAGGACCTCTGGAAACACCATATATTTT; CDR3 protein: CASRIDRTSGNTIYF
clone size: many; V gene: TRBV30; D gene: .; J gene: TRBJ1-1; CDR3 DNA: TGTGCCTGGAGTGACAGGGTCTTT; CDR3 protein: CAWSDRVF
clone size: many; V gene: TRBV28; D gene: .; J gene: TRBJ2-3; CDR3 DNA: TGTGCCAGCACCATCCCGGGCTTCACAGATACGCAGTATTTT; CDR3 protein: CASTIPGFTDTQYF
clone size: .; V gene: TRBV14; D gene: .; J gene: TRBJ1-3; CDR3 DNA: TGTGCCAGCAGCCCCCGGACGGTCTCTGGAAACACCATATATTTT; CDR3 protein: CASSPRTVSGNTIYF
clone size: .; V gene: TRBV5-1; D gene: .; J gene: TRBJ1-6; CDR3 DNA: TGCGCCAGCAGCTTGGAGGGCTCCTCAGCAGCGTCACCCCTCCACTTT; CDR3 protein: CASSLEGSSAASPLHF
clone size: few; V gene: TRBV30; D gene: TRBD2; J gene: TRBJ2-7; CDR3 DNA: TGTGCCTGGAGCCGGGGGGGACTAGAACTCTACGAGCAGTACTTC; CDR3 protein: CAWSRGGLELYEQYF
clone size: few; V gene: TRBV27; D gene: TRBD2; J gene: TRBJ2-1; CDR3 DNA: TGTGCCAGCAGTTTATCGGGTAGCGGGAGTATCGAGCAGTTCTTC; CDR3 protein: CASSLSGSGSIEQFF
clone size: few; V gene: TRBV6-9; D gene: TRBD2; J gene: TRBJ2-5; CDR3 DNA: TGTGCCAGCAGTTACCCGGGCGGGAGTGAGGGACAAGAGACCCAGTACTTC; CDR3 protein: CASSYPGGSEGQETQYF
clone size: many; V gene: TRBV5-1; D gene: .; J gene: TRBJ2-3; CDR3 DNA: TGTGCCAGCAGCTTGGGGTTAGGTACAGATACGCAGTATTTT; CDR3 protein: CASSLGLGTDTQYF
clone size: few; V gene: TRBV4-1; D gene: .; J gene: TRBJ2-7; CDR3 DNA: TGCGCCAGCAGCCAGAAGTCAGGCCCCGGGACAAGCTACGAGCAGTACTTC; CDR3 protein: CASSQKSGPGTSYEQYF
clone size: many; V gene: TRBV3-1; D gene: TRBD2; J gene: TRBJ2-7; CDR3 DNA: TGTGCCAGCAGTCTAAGAGTTGGGACTAGATCCTCCGAGCAGTACTTC; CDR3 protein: CASSLRVGTRSSEQYF
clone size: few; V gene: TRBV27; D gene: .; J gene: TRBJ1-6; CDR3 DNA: TGTGCCAGCAGTTTAGTCTTCGGAAATCCTAATTCACCCCTCCACTTT; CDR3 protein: CASSLVFGNPNSPLHF
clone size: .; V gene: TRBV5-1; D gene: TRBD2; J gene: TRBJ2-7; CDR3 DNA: TGCGCCAGCAGCGCACTGGGTAGCGGGGCCGGGAGGGTATCCTACGAGCAGTACTTC; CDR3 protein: CASSALGSGAGRVSYEQYF
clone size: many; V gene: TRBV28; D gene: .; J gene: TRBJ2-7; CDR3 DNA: TGTGCCAGCACCTTAGGGGGCTACGAGCAGTACTTC; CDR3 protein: CASTLGGYEQYF
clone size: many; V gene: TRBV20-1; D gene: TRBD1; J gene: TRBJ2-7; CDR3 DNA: TGCAGTGCTACCCCCTCGGGACAGCTCTACGAGCAGTACTTC; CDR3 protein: CSATPSGQLYEQYF
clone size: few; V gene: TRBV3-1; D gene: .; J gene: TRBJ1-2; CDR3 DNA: TGTGCCAGCAGCCAAGAATCAGGGAACTATGGCTACACCTTC; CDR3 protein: CASSQESGNYGYTF
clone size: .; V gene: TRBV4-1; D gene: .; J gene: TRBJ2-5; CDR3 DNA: TGCGCCAGCAGCCAACGGGGGCAGGCCTCCCCCAAAGAGACCCAGTACTTC; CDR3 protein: CASSQRGQASPKETQYF
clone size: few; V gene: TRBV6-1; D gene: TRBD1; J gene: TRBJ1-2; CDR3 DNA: TGTGCCAGCAGTGCAGACAGGGAACGGTACACCTTC; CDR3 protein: CASSADRERYTF
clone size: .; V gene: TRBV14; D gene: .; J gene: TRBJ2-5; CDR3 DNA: TGTGCCAGCAGCCAAGCCGGGGCAGGCCGGCTTGCGACCCAGTACTTC; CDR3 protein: CASSQAGAGRLATQYF
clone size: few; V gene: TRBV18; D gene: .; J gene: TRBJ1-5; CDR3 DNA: TGTGCCAGCTCACCGGGGACCGAGCAGCCCCAGCATTTT; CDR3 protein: CASSPGTEQPQHF
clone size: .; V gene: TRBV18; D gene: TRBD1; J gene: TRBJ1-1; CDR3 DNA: TGTGCCAGCTCACCAGGTACAGGGGGAAGGACTGAAGCTTTCTTT; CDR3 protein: CASSPGTGGRTEAFF
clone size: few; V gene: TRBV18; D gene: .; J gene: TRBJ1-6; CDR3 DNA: TGTGCCAGCTCACCATTCGGGACAAGGAATTCACCCCTCCACTTT; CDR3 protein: CASSPFGTRNSPLHF
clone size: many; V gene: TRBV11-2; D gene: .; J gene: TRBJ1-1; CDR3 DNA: TGTGCCAGCAGCTTACAGCAGGGGAACACTGAAGCTTTCTTT; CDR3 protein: CASSLQQGNTEAFF
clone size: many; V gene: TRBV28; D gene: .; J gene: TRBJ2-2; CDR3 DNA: TGTGCCAGCAGTATCAGTTACACCGGGGAGCTGTTTTTT; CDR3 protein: CASSISYTGELFF
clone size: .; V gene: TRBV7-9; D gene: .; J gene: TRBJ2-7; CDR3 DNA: TGTGCCAGCAGCTTAGTAGAAGGAAGAATCCTCTACGAGCAGTACTTC; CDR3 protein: CASSLVEGRILYEQYF
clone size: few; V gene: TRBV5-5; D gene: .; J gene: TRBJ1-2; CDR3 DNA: TGTGCCAGCAGCTTGGTACAGGGCGACTATGGCTACACCTTC; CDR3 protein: CASSLVQGDYGYTF
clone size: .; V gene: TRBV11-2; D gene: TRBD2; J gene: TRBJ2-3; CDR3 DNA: TGTGCCAGCAGCCCCCGGTATAGCGGGCCTAGCACAGATACGCAGTATTTT; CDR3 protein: CASSPRYSGPSTDTQYF
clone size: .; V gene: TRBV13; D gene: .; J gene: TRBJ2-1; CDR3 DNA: TGTGCCAGCAGCCAAGTTCCGATCAGGGATTACAATGAGCAGTTCTTC; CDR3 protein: CASSQVPIRDYNEQFF
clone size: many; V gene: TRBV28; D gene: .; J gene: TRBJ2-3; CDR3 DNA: TGTGCCAGCAGTTTATTTGCGTCGGGAGGGGGCGATACGCAGTATTTT; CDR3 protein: CASSLFASGGGDTQYF
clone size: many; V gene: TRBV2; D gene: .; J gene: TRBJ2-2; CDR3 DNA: TGTGCCAGCAGGCGGCGGTTGGACACCGGGGAGCTGTTTTTT; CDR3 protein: CASRRRLDTGELFF
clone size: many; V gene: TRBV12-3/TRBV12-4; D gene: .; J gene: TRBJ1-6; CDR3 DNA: TGTGCCAGCAGTTTCAACCAGGGGAAGGATTCACCCCTCCACTTT; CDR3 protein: CASSFNQGKDSPLHF
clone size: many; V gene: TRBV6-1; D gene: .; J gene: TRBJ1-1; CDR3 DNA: TGTGCCAGCAGAATGGGACAGAACACTGAAGCTTTCTTT; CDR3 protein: CASRMGQNTEAFF
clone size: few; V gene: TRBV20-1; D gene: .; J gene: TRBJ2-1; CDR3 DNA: TGCAGTGCGGGAGGGGACAGTACAATTAATGAGCAGTTCTTC; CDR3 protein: CSAGGDSTINEQFF
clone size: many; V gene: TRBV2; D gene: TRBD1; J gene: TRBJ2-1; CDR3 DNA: TGTGCCAGCACCGTGGGACAGGGGTTCTTC; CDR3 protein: CASTVGQGFF
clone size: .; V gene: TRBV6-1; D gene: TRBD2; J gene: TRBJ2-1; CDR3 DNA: TGTGCCAGCAGTGAAGAGTTAGCGGGAAACAATGAGCAGTTCTTC; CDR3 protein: CASSEELAGNNEQFF
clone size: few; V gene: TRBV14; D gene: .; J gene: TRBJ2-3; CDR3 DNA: TGTGCCAGCAGCCCCAGTCCGGGAGTCAGGCAGTATTTT; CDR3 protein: CASSPSPGVRQYF
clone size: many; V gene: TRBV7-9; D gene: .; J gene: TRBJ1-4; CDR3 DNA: TGTGCCAGCAGCTTAGGTTCAGGGGACGAAAAACTGTTTTTT; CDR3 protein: CASSLGSGDEKLFF
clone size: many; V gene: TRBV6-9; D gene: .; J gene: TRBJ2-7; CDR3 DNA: TGTGCCAGCAGTTACAGCCAAAGGGGTTACGAGCAGTACTTC; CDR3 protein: CASSYSQRGYEQYF